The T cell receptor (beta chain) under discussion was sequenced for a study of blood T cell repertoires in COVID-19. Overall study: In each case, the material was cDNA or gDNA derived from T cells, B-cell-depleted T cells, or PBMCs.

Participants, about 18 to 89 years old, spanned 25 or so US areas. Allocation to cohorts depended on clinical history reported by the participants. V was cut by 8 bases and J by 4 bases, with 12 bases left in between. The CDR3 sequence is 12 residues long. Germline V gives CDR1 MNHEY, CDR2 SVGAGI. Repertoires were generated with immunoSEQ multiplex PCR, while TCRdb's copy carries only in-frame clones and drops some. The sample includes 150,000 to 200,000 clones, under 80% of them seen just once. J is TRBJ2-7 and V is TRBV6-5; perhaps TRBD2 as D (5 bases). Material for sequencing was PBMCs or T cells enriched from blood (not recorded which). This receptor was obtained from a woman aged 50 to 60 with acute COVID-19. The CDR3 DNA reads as TGTGCCAGCGGCTCAAGGGAGTACGAGCAGTACGTC. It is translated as CASGSREYEQYV.